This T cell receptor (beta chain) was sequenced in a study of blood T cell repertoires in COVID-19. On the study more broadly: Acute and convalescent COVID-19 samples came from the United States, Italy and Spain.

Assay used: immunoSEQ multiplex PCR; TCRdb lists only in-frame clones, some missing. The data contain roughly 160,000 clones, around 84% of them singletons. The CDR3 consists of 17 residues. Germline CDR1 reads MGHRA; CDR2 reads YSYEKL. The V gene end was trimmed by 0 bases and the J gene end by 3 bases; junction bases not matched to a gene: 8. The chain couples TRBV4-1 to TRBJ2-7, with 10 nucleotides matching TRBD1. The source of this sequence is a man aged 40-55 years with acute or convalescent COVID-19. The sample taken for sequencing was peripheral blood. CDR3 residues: CASSQEGAGQGSYEQYF. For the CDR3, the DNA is TGCGCCAGCAGCCAAGAAGGTGCGGGACAGGGGAGCTACGAGCAGTACTTC.